A single sample is the source of the 8 T cell receptor beta chains below, sequenced in a study of blood T cell repertoires in COVID-19. Method: immunoSEQ multiplex PCR; TCRdb's copy keeps in-frame clones and lacks some. The sample consists of a few hundred thousand clones, about 86% of them appearing once. Sequences were obtained from peripheral blood. The receptors were sampled from a man older than 75 with acute or convalescent COVID-19.

V usage is TRBV7-6 and J usage is TRBJ2-7, with 9 bases matching TRBD2. Germline V CDR1 and CDR2: SGHVS, FNYEAQ. This CDR3 has 15 amino acids. With 5 bases clipped from V and 0 bases from J, the junction kept 5 bases outside the gene matches. The DNA of the CDR3 is TGTGCCAGCAGCAGTAGCGGGAGTACCTCCTACGAGCAGTACTTC. This sequence encodes CASSSSGSTSYEQYF.

The V gene is TRBV5-6, the J gene TRBJ2-7; tentatively, D is TRBD2 (6 bases). The CDR3 spans 11 residues. The V gene lost 4 bases and the J gene lost 4 bases, with 6 bases spanning the gap. Looked up from germline, CDR1 is SGHDT and CDR2 is YYEEEE. CDR3 sequence: CASSLAYEQYF. CDR3 DNA sequence: TGTGCCAGCAGCCTAGCGTACGAGCAGTACTTC.

The chain links TRBV5-1 to TRBJ2-2; possible D gene TRBD1, 6 bases. V shed 0 bases and J shed 3 bases, with 9 bases lying between them. This CDR3 spans 15 amino acids. Germline V gene lookup returns CDR1 SGHRS and CDR2 YFSETQ. For the CDR3, the DNA is TGCGCCAGCAGCTTGGCCAGGGGTCACACCGGGGAGCTGTTTTTT. It codes for CASSLARGHTGELFF. Filled out from reference TRBV5-1 and TRBJ2-2, the complete variable domain reads KAGVTQTPRYLIKTRGQQVTLSCSPISGHRSVSWYQQTPGQGLQFLFEYFSETQRNKGNFPGRFSGRQFSNSRSEMNVSTLELGDSALYLCASSLARGHTGELFFGEGSRLTVL.

J is TRBJ2-5 and V is TRBV7-2; weak D call: TRBD2 (6 bases). The CDR3 totals 16 residues. CDR1 is SGHTA, CDR2 FQGNSA, per germline. Trimming took off 1 base at V and 5 bases at J, with 17 bases between the two ends. CDR3 in amino acids: CASSLGVGLKGETQYF. CDR3 DNA: TGTGCCAGCAGCTTAGGTGTGGGACTGAAGGGGGAGACCCAGTACTTC. Complete variable domain (other parts from reference TRBV7-2 and TRBJ2-5): GAGVSQSPSNKVTEKGKDVELRCDPISGHTALYWYRQSLGQGLEFLIYFQGNSAPDKSGLPSDRFSAERTGGSVSTLTIQRTQQEDSAVYLCASSLGVGLKGETQYFGPGTRLLVL.

This chain connects TRBV27 to TRBJ1-2; D ambiguous. Trimming stripped 4 bases from V and 3 bases from J, with 9 bases between. The CDR3 totals 13 residues. Looked up from germline, CDR1 is MNHEY and CDR2 is SMNVEV (reference sequence). The CDR3 loop reads CASSSKGDYGYTF. The CDR3 DNA reads TGTGCCAGCAGTTCCAAGGGAGACTATGGCTACACCTTC.

The chain joins TRBV28 to TRBJ1-5; 9 nucleotides align to TRBD1. Germline values: CDR1 MDHEN, CDR2 SYDVKM. CDR3 length: 16 amino acids. Losses at the gene ends were 6 bases for V and 4 bases for J; bases not matched to a gene: 10. CDR3 DNA: TGTGCCAGCAGAGTCACAGGGGGCCGGGGGAATCAGCCCCAGCATTTT. Residues: CASRVTGGRGNQPQHF.

The chain recombines TRBV5-1 with TRBJ2-1; weak D call: TRBD1 (6 bases). Trimming stripped 0 bases from V and 4 bases from J, with 11 bases between. Germline loops: CDR1 SGHRS, CDR2 YFSETQ. This CDR3 contains 15 residues. The CDR3 DNA reads as TGCGCCAGCAGCTTGGAAGTGCAGGGGTACAATGAGCAGTTCTTC. Amino acids: CASSLEVQGYNEQFF.

Comments on this clone: A junction boundary mismatches the germline segment, possibly from a read error. This chain joins TRBV7-2 and TRBJ2-3; 8 nucleotides match TRBD2. This CDR3 has 12 amino acids. Germline V gives CDR1 SGHTA, CDR2 FQGNSA. CDR3 nucleotide sequence: TGTGCCAGCAGCTTAGAAGCTAGCGGGCCTGATTTT. Translation: CASSLEASGPDF.